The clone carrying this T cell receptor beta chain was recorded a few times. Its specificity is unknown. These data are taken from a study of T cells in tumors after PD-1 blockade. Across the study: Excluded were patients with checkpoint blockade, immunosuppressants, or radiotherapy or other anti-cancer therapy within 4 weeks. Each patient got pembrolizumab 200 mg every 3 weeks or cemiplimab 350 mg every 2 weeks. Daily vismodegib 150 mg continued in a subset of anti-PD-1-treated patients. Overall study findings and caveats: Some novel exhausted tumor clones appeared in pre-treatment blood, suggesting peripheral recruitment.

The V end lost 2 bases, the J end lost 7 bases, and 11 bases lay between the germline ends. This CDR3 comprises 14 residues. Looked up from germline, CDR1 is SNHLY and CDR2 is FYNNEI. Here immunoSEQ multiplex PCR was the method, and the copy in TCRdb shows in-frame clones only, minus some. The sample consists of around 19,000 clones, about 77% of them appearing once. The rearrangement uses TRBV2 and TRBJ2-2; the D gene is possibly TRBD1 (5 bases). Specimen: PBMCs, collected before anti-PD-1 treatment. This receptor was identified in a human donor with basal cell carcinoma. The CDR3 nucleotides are TGTGCCAGCAGTGAAAAGGGGCTGCTCGGGGAGCTGTTTTTT. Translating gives CASSEKGLLGELFF.